This T cell receptor beta chain is drawn from a study of T cell repertoires in cytomegalovirus infection. This clonotype has more than one count but fewer than ten. Its antigen is unidentified. The V gene lost 2 bases and the J gene lost 5 bases, with 10 bases spanning the gap. Germline loops: CDR1 SGHVS, CDR2 FNYEAQ. The CDR3 has 13 residues. Each CDR3 protein gets one entry after TCRdb re-called the reads with MiXCR. The sample includes approximately 730,000 distinct CDR3 sequences, around 31% of them seen just once. The source is a human donor in good health (CMV status not recorded). Some clones in this sample may be carry-over from other donors' samples. This sample comprised cultured PBMCs, obtained from culture after CMV antigen stimulation. The chain joins TRBV7-6 to TRBJ2-7; D is uncertain. The CDR3 nucleotides are TGTGCCAGCAGCTTAATTGCCGGTGACGAGCAGTACTTC. It translates to CASSLIAGDEQYF. The full variable domain, its missing parts supplied by reference TRBV7-6 and TRBJ2-7, is GAGVSQSPRYKVTKRGQDVALRCDPISGHVSLYWYRQALGQGPEFLTYFNYEAQQDKSGLPNDRFSAERPEGSISTLTIQRTEQRDSAMYRCASSLIAGDEQYFGPGTRLTVT.